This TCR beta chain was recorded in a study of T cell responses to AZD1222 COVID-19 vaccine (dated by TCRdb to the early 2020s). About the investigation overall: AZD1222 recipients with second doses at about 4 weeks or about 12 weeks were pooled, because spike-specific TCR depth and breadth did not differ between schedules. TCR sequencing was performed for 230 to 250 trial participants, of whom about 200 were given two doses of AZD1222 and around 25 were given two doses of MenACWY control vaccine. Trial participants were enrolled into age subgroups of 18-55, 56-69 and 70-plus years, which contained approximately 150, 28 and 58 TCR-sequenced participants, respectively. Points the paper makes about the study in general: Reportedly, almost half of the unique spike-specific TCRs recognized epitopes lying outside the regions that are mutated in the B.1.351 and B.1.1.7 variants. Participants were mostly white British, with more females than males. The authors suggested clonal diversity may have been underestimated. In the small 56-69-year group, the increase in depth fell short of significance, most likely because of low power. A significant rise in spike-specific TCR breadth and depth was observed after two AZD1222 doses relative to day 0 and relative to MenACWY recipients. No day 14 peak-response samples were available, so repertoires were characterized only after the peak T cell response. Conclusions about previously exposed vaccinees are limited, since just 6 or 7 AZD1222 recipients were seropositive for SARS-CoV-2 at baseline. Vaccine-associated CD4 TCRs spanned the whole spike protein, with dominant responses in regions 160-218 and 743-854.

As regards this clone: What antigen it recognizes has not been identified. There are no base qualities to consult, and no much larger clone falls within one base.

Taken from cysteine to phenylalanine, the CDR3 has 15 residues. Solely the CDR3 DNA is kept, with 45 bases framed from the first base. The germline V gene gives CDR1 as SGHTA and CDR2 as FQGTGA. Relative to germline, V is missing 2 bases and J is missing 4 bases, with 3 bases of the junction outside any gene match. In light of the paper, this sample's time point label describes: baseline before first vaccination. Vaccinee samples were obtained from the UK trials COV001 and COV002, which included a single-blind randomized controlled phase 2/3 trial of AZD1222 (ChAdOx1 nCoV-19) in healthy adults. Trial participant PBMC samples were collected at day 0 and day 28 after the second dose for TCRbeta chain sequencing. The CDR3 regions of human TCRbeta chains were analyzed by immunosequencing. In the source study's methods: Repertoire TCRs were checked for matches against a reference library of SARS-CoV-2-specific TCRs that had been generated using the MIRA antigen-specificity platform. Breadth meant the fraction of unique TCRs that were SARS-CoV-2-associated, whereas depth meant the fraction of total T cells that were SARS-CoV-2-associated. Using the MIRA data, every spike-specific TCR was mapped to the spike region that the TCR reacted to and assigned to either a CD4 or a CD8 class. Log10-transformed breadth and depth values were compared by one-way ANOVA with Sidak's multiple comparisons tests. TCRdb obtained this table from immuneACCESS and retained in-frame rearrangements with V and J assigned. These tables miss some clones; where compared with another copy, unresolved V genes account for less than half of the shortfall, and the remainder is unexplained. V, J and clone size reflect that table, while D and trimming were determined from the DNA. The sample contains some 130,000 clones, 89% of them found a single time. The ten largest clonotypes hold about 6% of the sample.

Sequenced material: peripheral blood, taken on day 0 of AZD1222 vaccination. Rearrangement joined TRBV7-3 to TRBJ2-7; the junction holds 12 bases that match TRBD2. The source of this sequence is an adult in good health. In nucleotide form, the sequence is TGTGCCAGCAGCTTATCTAGCGGGGGGGCATACGAGCAGTACTTC. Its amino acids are CASSLSSGGAYEQYF.